The 10 T cell receptor beta chains presented below share a single source sample, sequenced in a study of T cell responses to AZD1222 COVID-19 vaccine. Assay used: immunoSEQ multiplex PCR; TCRdb lists only in-frame clones, some missing. Among some 98,000 clones listed, about 88% were seen once. The specimen comprised peripheral blood, sampled 28 days after the second AZD1222 dose. Receptors originate from an adult who received the AZD1222 COVID-19 vaccine.

V usage is TRBV30 and J usage is TRBJ2-1; D remains ambiguous. The CDR3 has 11 amino acids. Trimming stripped 0 bases from V and 8 bases from J, with 5 bases between. Germline lookup yields CDR1 GTSNPN and CDR2 SVGIG (reference sequence). As DNA, the CDR3 is TGTGCCTGGAGTGTACGCTATGAGCAGTTCTTC. Translation gives CAWSVRYEQFF.

The chain uses TRBV7-9 and TRBJ1-2; D gene unclear. V lost 7 bases and J 6 bases, leaving 12 bases between the germline ends. The CDR3 is made up of 12 amino acids. The V gene's germline CDR1 is SEHNR and CDR2 FQNEAQ (reference sequence). CDR3 region: CASTIEANGYTF. DNA for the CDR3: TGTGCCAGCACCATCGAAGCTAATGGCTACACCTTC.

This clone occurred a few times. The gene calls are TRBV10-3 and TRBJ1-2, with D perhaps matching TRBD1 (5 bases). This CDR3 is 15 amino acids long. Germline lookup yields CDR1 ENHRY and CDR2 SYGVKD. Trimming took off 0 bases at V and 5 bases at J, with 13 bases between the two ends. CDR3 DNA: TGTGCCATCAGTGAGTCCCGGCCGGGACTTTATGGCTACACCTTC. Its protein is CAISESRPGLYGYTF.

This chain uses TRBV12-3 or TRBV12-4 with TRBJ2-7; D is unclear. Deletions cut 3 bases from V and 4 bases from J, with 7 bases between. This CDR3 has 12 amino acids. CDR3 amino acids: CASSFGRYEQYF. The CDR3 region has the DNA TGTGCCAGCAGTTTCGGCAGGTACGAGCAGTACTTC.

The chain uses TRBV7-9 and TRBJ2-3, with 7 bases that match TRBD2. In germline, CDR1 is SEHNR, CDR2 FQNEAQ (reference sequence). V was clipped by 2 bases and J by 7 bases; unmatched bases: 6. CDR3 length: 14 amino acids. CDR3 DNA sequence: TGTGCCAGCAGCTTAACGCGGGAGCGGAATACGCAGTATTTT. Translated, it gives CASSLTRERNTQYF.

Only one count was recorded for this clone. The chain joins TRBV4-1 to TRBJ1-2, with TRBD1 as a possible D gene (5 bases). CDR3 length equals 14 residues. Germline CDR1 reads MGHRA; CDR2 reads YSYEKL. Trimming took 0 bases from V and 4 from J, leaving 9 bases between them. The CDR3 nucleotides are TGCGCCAGCAGCCAAGATATCGGGGGCTATGGCTACACCTTC. Residues: CASSQDIGGYGYTF.

This clone came up a few times. The chain links TRBV19 to TRBJ1-5; D is ambiguous. The V gene lost 1 base and the J gene lost 0 bases, with 16 bases spanning the gap. CDR1 is LNHDA, CDR2 SQIVND, per germline (reference sequence). The length of the CDR3 is 18 residues. In nucleotides, the CDR3 is TGTGCCAGTAGTATAGTAACCCTTCTCGCTTTTAGCAATCAGCCCCAGCATTTT. Translated: CASSIVTLLAFSNQPQHF.

The chain links TRBV5-1 to TRBJ2-3; no clear D. V was cut by 0 bases and J by 6 bases, with 8 bases left in between. The germline V gene has CDR1 SGHRS and CDR2 YFSETQ. The CDR3 loop spans 13 amino acids. CDR3 in DNA: TGCGCCAGCAGCTTGGGGCCCGGGGATACGCAGTATTTT. The encoded protein is CASSLGPGDTQYF.

The V call is TRBV6-1, the J call TRBJ2-6, with D tentatively TRBD2 (5 bases). V dropped 2 bases and J dropped 0 bases, with 14 bases sitting between them. The CDR3 has 18 amino acids. Germline V lookup: CDR1 MNHNS, CDR2 SASEGT. The DNA of the CDR3 is TGTGCCAGCAGTGAACTCTCTGGAGGTCCCTCTGGGGCCAACGTCCTGACTTTC. It is translated as CASSELSGGPSGANVLTF.

V usage is TRBV3-1 (or the pseudogene TRBV3-2) and J usage is TRBJ1-2, with unresolved D. CDR1 and CDR2 from the germline V gene are LGHDT and YNNKEL (reference sequence). The CDR3 extends over 14 amino acids. With 0 bases removed from V and 7 bases from J, the gap between germline ends came to 12 bases. The CDR3 is CASSQDGQILGYTF. DNA of the CDR3: TGTGCCAGCAGCCAAGATGGCCAGATACTTGGCTACACCTTC.